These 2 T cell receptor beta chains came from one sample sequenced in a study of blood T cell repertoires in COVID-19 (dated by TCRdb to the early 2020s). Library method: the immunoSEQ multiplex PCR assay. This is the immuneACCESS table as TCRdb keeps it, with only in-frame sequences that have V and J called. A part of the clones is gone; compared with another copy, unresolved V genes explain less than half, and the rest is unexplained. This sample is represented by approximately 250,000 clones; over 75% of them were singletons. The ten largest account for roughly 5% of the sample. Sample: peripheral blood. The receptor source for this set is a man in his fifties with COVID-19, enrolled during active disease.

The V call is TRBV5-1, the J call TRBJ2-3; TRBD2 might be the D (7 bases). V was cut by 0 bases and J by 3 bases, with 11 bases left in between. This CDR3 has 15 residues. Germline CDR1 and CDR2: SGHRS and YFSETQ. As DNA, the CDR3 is TGCGCCAGCAGCTTGGTAGGGGGAGGGACAGATACGCAGTATTTT. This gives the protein CASSLVGGGTDTQYF.

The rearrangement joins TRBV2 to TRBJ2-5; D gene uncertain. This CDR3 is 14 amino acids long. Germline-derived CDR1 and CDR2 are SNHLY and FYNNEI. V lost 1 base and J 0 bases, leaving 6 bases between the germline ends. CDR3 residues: CASSEGAHQETQYF. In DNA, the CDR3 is TGTGCCAGCAGTGAAGGGGCACACCAAGAGACCCAGTACTTC.